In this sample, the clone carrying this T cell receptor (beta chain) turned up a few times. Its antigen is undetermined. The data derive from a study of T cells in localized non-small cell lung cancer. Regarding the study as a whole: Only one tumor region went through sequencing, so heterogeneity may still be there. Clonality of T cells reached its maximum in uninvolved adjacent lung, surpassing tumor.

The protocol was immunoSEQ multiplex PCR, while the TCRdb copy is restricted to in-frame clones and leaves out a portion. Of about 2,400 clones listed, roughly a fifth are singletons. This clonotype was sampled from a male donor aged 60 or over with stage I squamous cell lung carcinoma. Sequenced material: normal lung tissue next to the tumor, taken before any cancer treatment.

The CDR3 coding sequence is TGTGCCACCTTGGGTAGCGGGAGGGCAGATACGCAGTATTTT. Amino acid sequence: CATLGSGRADTQYF. The rearrangement links TRBV15 to TRBJ2-3, with 11 bases matching TRBD2. Germline loops: CDR1 LNHNV, CDR2 YYDKDF (reference sequence). V lost 8 bases and J lost 4; bases outside the gene matches: 5. The CDR3 totals 14 residues.